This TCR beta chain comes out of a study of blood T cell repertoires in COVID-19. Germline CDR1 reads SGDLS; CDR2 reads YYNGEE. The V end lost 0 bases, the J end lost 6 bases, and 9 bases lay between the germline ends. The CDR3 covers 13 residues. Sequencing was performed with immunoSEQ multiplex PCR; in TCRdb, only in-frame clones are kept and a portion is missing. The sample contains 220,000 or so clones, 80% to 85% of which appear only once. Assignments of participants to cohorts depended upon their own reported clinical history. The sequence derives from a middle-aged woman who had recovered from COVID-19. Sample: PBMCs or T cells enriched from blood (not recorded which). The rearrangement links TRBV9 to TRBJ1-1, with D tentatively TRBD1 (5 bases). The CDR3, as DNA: TGTGCCAGCAGCGTAGTAACAGGCTCTGAAGCTTTCTTT. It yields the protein CASSVVTGSEAFF.